The subject of this entry is one T cell receptor (beta chain). The sample comes from a study of early T cells in non-severe SARS-CoV-2 infection. Study-wide background: RNA in bulk from unsorted whole blood was sequenced, and chains were unpaired.

Germline-derived CDR1 and CDR2 are SGHTA and FQGNSA. Unmatched junction bases numbered 6, after V lost 2 bases and J lost 5 bases. This CDR3 is 15 amino acids long. cDNA molecules, individually, were tagged with unique molecular identifiers. TCRdb reprocessed the 5' RACE reads via MiXCR and lists one record per CDR3 protein. The table has roughly 56,000 distinct CDR3 sequences, around 15% seen once. The V and J genes are TRBV7-2 and TRBJ2-7; TRBD2 aligns across 10 bases. This clonotype originated in an adult who was a healthcare worker with PCR-confirmed SARS-CoV-2 infection or an uninfected control (not recorded which). The sample in question was whole blood, obtained at baseline. The DNA for the CDR3 is TGTGCCAGCAGCTTACCGGGACTAGCGAGCCACGAGCAGTACTTC. Protein: CASSLPGLASHEQYF.